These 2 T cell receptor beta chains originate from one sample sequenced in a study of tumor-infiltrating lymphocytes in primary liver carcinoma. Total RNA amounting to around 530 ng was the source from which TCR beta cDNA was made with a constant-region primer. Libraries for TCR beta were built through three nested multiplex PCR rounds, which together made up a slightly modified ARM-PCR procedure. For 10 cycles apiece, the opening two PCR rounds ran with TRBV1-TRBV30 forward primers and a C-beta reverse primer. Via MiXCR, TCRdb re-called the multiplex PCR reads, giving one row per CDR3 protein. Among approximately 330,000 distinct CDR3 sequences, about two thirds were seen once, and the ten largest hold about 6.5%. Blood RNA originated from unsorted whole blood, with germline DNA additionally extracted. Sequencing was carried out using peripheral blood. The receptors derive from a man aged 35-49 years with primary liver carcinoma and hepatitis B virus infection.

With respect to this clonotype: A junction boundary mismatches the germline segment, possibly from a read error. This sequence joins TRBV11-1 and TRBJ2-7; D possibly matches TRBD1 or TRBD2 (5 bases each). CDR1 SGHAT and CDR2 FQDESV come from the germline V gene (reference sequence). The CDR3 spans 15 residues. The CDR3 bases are TGTGTCAGCGGCTTAGACAGAGGGCGAGCGTACGAGCAGTACTTC. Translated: CVSGLDRGRAYEQYF.

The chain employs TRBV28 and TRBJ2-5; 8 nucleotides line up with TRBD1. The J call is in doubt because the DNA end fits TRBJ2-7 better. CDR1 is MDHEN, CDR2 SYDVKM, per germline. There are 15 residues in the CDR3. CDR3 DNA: TGTGCCAGCAGTGAACCAGGACAGGGTCGCAACGAGCAGTACTTC. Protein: CASSEPGQGRNEQYF.